This T cell receptor beta chain was profiled in a study of shared clonotypes between healthy human individuals. Study details: Serving as donors were a couple of women and three men, whose ages spanned 18 to 49. The study's findings and limits: As a rule, naive subsets had a larger estimated richness than memory subsets.

Several immunoSEQ plates received, in even portions, the genomic DNA of each subset. The protocol was immunoSEQ multiplex PCR, while the TCRdb copy is restricted to in-frame clones and leaves out a portion. Counted here are about 800,000 clones, about 96% occurring once; the ten biggest clones make up less than 0.3%. Concerning this clone: Its cognate antigen is unknown.

CDR1 and CDR2 from the germline V gene are ENHRY and SYGVKD. Germline trimming cut 7 bases from V and 3 bases from J; bases unmatched to any gene: 6. CDR3 length: 14 amino acids. Naive CD8 populations comprised CD45RO-negative cells positively selected for CCR7, excluding terminally differentiated effector memory CD45RA+ cells. This TCR derives from a young man in good health. V is TRBV10-3 and J is TRBJ2-7; 10 bases are shared with TRBD2. The sequenced sample consisted of naive CD8+ T cells sorted from blood. CDR3 bases: TGTGCCATCACAGCGGGAGGGCCAGTCTACGAGCAGTACTTC. It codes for CAITAGGPVYEQYF.